This is a list of T cell receptor beta chains from one sample in a study of T cells in Graves' hyperthyroidism and ophthalmopathy. TCRdb re-called the multiplex PCR reads through MiXCR, storing one row per CDR3 protein. The table shows hundreds of thousands of distinct CDR3 sequences, with less than 25% occurring only once. What was sequenced was blood. The source is a man in his thirties or forties with Graves' ophthalmopathy. CDR3s include the opening cysteine and the closing phenylalanine or tryptophan. D genes are given only for firm matches. A clone size is listed for some rows: how often the clone was seen (once, few, many), or a class if it is expanded.

>TRBD2|TRBV29-1|TRBJ2-7|NA
TGCAGCGTTGAAGGGAGCGGGAGTGGGAACGAGCAGTACTTC
CSVEGSGSGNEQYF
>NA|TRBV7-3|TRBJ1-5|many
TGTGCCAGCAGCTTTAGGGACGGAAAAGCAGAAAGCAATCAGCCCCAGCATTTT
CASSFRDGKAESNQPQHF
>NA|TRBV10-3|TRBJ2-3|few
TGTGCCATCAGTGGTGGGGGTTTGAGCACAGATACGCAGTATTTT
CAISGGGLSTDTQYF
>TRBD1|TRBV20-1|TRBJ2-7|few
TGCAGTGCCCTAAGGGGGACAGGCTCCTACGAGCAGTACTTC
CSALRGTGSYEQYF
>NA|TRBV3-1|TRBJ2-3|many
TGTGCCAGCAGCCAAACGGTTTTGGGCTTCGGGCGGACCTTCACAGATACGCAGTATTTT
CASSQTVLGFGRTFTDTQYF
>TRBD1|TRBV5-5|TRBJ1-6|NA
TGTGCCAGCAGCCCGCACAGGGGGCTACCCCTCCACTTT
CASSPHRGLPLHF
>NA|TRBV11-2|TRBJ1-3|NA
TGTGCCAGCAGCAAGGAAGGGGGGGCATACACCATATATTTT
CASSKEGGAYTIYF
>NA|TRBV7-8|TRBJ1-1|NA
TGTGCCAGCAGCCTTGGGGAAGTGACTGAAGCTTTCTTT
CASSLGEVTEAFF
>NA|TRBV20-1|TRBJ2-1|few
TGCAGTGCAGATAGGACTGGCCGAACGGAACAGTTCTTC
CSADRTGRTEQFF
>TRBD1|TRBV6-1|TRBJ2-1|few
TGTGCCAGCAGTACCAGGACAGGGGGTTACAATGAGCAGTTCTTC
CASSTRTGGYNEQFF
>NA|TRBV7-9|TRBJ1-6|few
TGTGCCAGCAGCGTCCAGGGACGGATAAATTCACCCCTCCACTTT
CASSVQGRINSPLHF
>NA|TRBV20-1|TRBJ2-1|many
TGCAGTGCTAGTATCCAGTCCTGGAATGAGCAGTTCTTC
CSASIQSWNEQFF
>TRBD1|TRBV6-1|TRBJ1-1|few
TGTGCCAGCAGCAAGTCCGCAGGGGGGACTGAAGCTTTCTTT
CASSKSAGGTEAFF
>NA|TRBV20-1|TRBJ2-3|NA
TGCAGTGCCCCAAGCCGACGTAGCACAGATACGCGGTATTTT
CSAPSRRSTDTRYF
>NA|TRBV30|TRBJ1-5|many
TGTGCCTGGAGCCCCTCGTCAGGACCCCAGCATTTT
CAWSPSSGPQHF
>NA|TRBV7-9|TRBJ1-2|NA
TGTGCCAGCAGCTTAGAGGGAGGGGGACGATATGGCTACACCTTC
CASSLEGGGRYGYTF
>TRBD2|TRBV6-1|TRBJ2-3|NA
TGTGCCAGCAGGTCTCTAAGCGGGAGATTAGCAGATACGCAGTATTTT
CASRSLSGRLADTQYF
>NA|TRBV2|TRBJ2-3|many
TGTGCCAGCAGTGATCCGGGGGCGGAGACAGATACGCAGTATTTT
CASSDPGAETDTQYF
>NA|TRBV9|TRBJ2-3|few
TGTGCCAGCAGCGTAGCCCCCCAAGGCAGTACGCAGTATTTT
CASSVAPQGSTQYF
>NA|TRBV3-1|TRBJ1-1|many
TGTGCCAGCAGCCAAGAACGGGTGCGAGGGGAAGGAGGCACTGAAGCTTTCTTT
CASSQERVRGEGGTEAFF
>TRBD2|TRBV10-3|TRBJ2-4|few
TGTGCCATCAGTGAGACCTATCTGACTAGCGGGAGCAAAAACATTCAGTACTTC
CAISETYLTSGSKNIQYF
>NA|TRBV6-5|TRBJ2-2|NA
TGTGCCAGCAGTTACTCCGGCCAGATGAACACCGGGGAGCTGTTTTTT
CASSYSGQMNTGELFF
>TRBD1|TRBV6-1|TRBJ2-1|NA
TGTGCCAGCAGTGACGCCGGGACAGGGGGCTATGAGCAGTTCTTC
CASSDAGTGGYEQFF
>NA|TRBV9|TRBJ2-2|few
TGTGCCAGCAGCCCCAGGGGAGGGTCGAACACCGGGGAGCTGTTTTTT
CASSPRGGSNTGELFF
>NA|TRBV4-3|TRBJ2-5|few
TGCGCCAGCAGCCAAGAAAGCACCTACTCGAGAAAGTACTTC
CASSQESTYSRKYF
>TRBD1|TRBV30|TRBJ1-2|few
TGTGCCTGGAGTTACGGACAGGGGGAAGGCTACACCTTC
CAWSYGQGEGYTF
>TRBD2|TRBV27|TRBJ2-2|NA
TGTGCCAGCAGTTTTAGCGGGACTTACACCGGGGAGCTGTTTTTT
CASSFSGTYTGELFF
>NA|TRBV6-5|TRBJ2-3|NA
TGTGCCAGCAGTTACTCGAGACGGGGGGCCACAGATACGCAGTATTTT
CASSYSRRGATDTQYF
>NA|TRBV6-6|TRBJ1-2|many
TGTGCCAGCAGTTACGCAGAAACTAACTATGGCTACACCTTC
CASSYAETNYGYTF
>TRBD1|TRBV7-9|TRBJ2-2|NA
TGTGCCAGCAGCGGACCGGGACAGGGAAACACCGGGGAGCTGTTTTTT
CASSGPGQGNTGELFF
>TRBD1|TRBV27|TRBJ1-5|NA
TGTGCCAGCAGTTCCCGACAGGGAGGTCAGCCCCAGCATTTT
CASSSRQGGQPQHF
>TRBD2|TRBV15|TRBJ2-1|NA
TGTGCCACCCGAGGGACTAGCGGTGACAATGAGCAGTTCTTC
CATRGTSGDNEQFF
>NA|TRBV20-1|TRBJ1-5|NA
TGCAGTGCTAGAGTCTCGTCTGAGCCCCCCCAGCCCCAGCATTTT
CSARVSSEPPQPQHF
>NA|TRBV19|TRBJ1-1|NA
TGTGCCAGTAGTATAGGGTGGGGAATGAACACTGAAGCTTTCTTT
CASSIGWGMNTEAFF
>NA|TRBV6-1|TRBJ2-5|NA
TGTGCCAGCAGTGAAGGAGCGAACTTCCAAGAGACCCAGTACTTC
CASSEGANFQETQYF
>NA|TRBV28|TRBJ2-7|NA
TGTGCCAGCAGCCCGGACTACGGAATGGAGCAGTACTTC
CASSPDYGMEQYF